This T cell receptor (beta chain) was recovered during a study of response to subunit inactivated influenza vaccine. One entry per CDR3 protein, called by TCRdb with MiXCR from the RT-PCR reads. The table shows roughly 620,000 distinct CDR3 sequences, with around 11% occurring only once. This clonotype was counted at least ten times. These data were also filed under a second study, of T cells expressing NK-cell markers. That report adds: UMI-tagged 5'RACE template switching yielded the TCR beta cDNA. About 1.0-7.5% of CD8+ T cells in about six donors belonged to dominant NKG2C+ clonotypes.

The input for sequencing was PBMCs from blood, taken on the day of vaccination. The sequence derives from a man aged 45-65 years who received an inactivated influenza vaccine.

The CDR3 here is CASSPGRLETQYF. Written as DNA, the CDR3 is TGCGCCAGCAGCCCAGGGCGGTTGGAGACCCAGTACTTC. The chain couples TRBV4-3 to TRBJ2-5, with a tentative D call TRBD1 (5 bases). The V gene lost 4 bases and the J gene lost 5 bases, with 11 bases spanning the gap. The CDR3 is 13 amino acids. Germline-derived CDR1 and CDR2 are LGHNA and YSLEER.